These T cell receptor beta chains were read from a single sample in a study of OX40 agonist ivuxolimab in advanced cancers. Profiling relied on immunoSEQ multiplex PCR, and the TCRdb table lists in-frame clones only, not all of them. The sample includes roughly 80,000 clones, approximately 87% of them seen just once. Sequencing used CD4+ or CD8+ T cells sorted from blood, obtained in a trial of the OX40 agonist ivuxolimab. The receptors come from an adult with an advanced solid tumor such as melanoma, head and neck, liver or kidney cancer. CDR3s include the opening cysteine and the closing phenylalanine or tryptophan. The order of the fields is CDR3 length, D gene, V gene, clone size, J gene, CDR3 protein, CDR3 DNA. The D gene is left open where the match is weak. Clone size is stated in some rows and not others, as once, few, many or a class when expanded.

CDR3 length: 15
D gene: -
V gene: TRBV27
clone size: few
J gene: TRBJ1-2
CDR3 protein: CASSLSWTARGGYTF
CDR3 DNA: TGTGCCAGCAGTTTATCGTGGACCGCACGGGGTGGCTACACCTTC

CDR3 length: 15
D gene: -
V gene: TRBV11-2
clone size: -
J gene: TRBJ1-4
CDR3 protein: CASSFDGATNEKLFF
CDR3 DNA: TGTGCCAGCAGCTTCGACGGTGCAACTAATGAAAAACTGTTTTTT

CDR3 length: 18
D gene: -
V gene: TRBV5-1
clone size: -
J gene: TRBJ2-7
CDR3 protein: CASSNGGAGGRPGYEQYF
CDR3 DNA: TGCGCCAGCAGCAATGGAGGGGCTGGGGGACGACCCGGCTACGAGCAGTACTTC

CDR3 length: 16
D gene: TRBD1
V gene: TRBV6-6
clone size: -
J gene: TRBJ1-2
CDR3 protein: CASSYSRSGTGYGYTF
CDR3 DNA: TGTGCCAGCAGTTACTCACGATCCGGGACAGGCTATGGCTACACCTTC

CDR3 length: 14
D gene: -
V gene: TRBV7-9
clone size: few
J gene: TRBJ1-6
CDR3 protein: CASSTSRGNSPLHF
CDR3 DNA: TGTGCCAGCAGCACCTCCAGGGGTAATTCACCCCTCCACTTT

CDR3 length: 16
D gene: TRBD1
V gene: TRBV5-1
clone size: -
J gene: TRBJ2-3
CDR3 protein: CASSLVGQLSTDTQYF
CDR3 DNA: TGCGCCAGCAGCTTGGTGGGACAGTTGAGCACAGATACGCAGTATTTT

CDR3 length: 15
D gene: TRBD1
V gene: TRBV5-1
clone size: -
J gene: TRBJ1-2
CDR3 protein: CASSDPGQGGYGYTF
CDR3 DNA: TGCGCCAGCAGCGACCCGGGACAGGGTGGCTATGGCTACACCTTC

CDR3 length: 17
D gene: -
V gene: TRBV5-4
clone size: -
J gene: TRBJ2-1
CDR3 protein: CASSSPAGTKGYNEQFF
CDR3 DNA: TGTGCCAGCAGCTCTCCCGCCGGGACCAAGGGGTACAATGAGCAGTTCTTC

CDR3 length: 13
D gene: -
V gene: TRBV18
clone size: -
J gene: TRBJ2-7
CDR3 protein: CASSPSTGREQYF
CDR3 DNA: TGTGCCAGCTCACCGTCGACAGGGAGGGAGCAGTACTTC

CDR3 length: 14
D gene: -
V gene: TRBV7-8
clone size: -
J gene: TRBJ2-3
CDR3 protein: CASSPRVGTDTQYF
CDR3 DNA: TGTGCCAGCAGCCCCCGCGTGGGCACAGATACGCAGTATTTT